The subject of this entry is one T cell receptor beta chain. In its sample, this clone was seen a few times. Its specific antigen is unknown. Germline is not matched at one junction end, which may reflect a read error. The sample carries other DNA sequences with the same CDR3. The data derive from a study of Tregs in tolerant kidney transplant recipients (dated by TCRdb to between 2017 and 2020). In terms of the full investigation: The transplants used related donors with nonmyeloablative bone marrow transplantation, and mixed chimerism in the human trials was transient. The study used TCRbeta sequencing to identify donor-specific regulatory T cells before combined kidney and bone marrow transplantation, then tracked those cells after transplant. Overall study outcomes, separate from this receptor: Donor-specific Treg expansion was found to exceed global Treg expansion in tolerant patients, suggesting antigen-driven rather than nonspecific expansion. Because the study included only a small number of patients, the results must be confirmed in larger populations and under other immunosuppression protocols. Biological reproducibility was not directly addressed, though technical replication error appeared minimal. Expanding Tregs with activated donor B cells appeared to identify the most biologically relevant and donor-specific TCRbeta repertoire. For some patients, the PCR primers changed as time went on, which meant samples from those patients could not be compared with one another at the nucleotide level.

Taken from the germline V gene (reference sequence), the CDR1 and CDR2 loops are SGHAT and FQDESV. Its CDR3 holds 14 amino acids, cysteine through phenylalanine. CDR3 DNA only is kept here, 42 bases in frame from base 1. For TCRbeta CDR3 sequencing, genomic DNA was extracted from sorted cells using the QIAGEN DNeasy Blood and Tissue Kit. Through immunoSEQ, high-throughput TCRbeta CDR3 sequencing was done commercially, including PCR amplification with internal controls and bias correction. As for how the authors treated the data: Unique productive TCRbeta sequences were defined by CDR3 nucleotide sequence where primers matched, otherwise by CDR3 amino acid sequence with Vbeta and Jbeta genes. Donor-reactive sequences were defined as at least 5-fold expanded in CFSE-low cells versus unstimulated cells, with frequency of at least 0.01% in CFSE-low cells. Repertoire divergence was quantified by Jensen-Shannon divergence calculated from the top 100 TCRbeta sequences ranked by frequency. For any sample with multiple sequencing runs, sorting error was corrected in each run separately before the runs were pooled. Entries here come from immuneACCESS through TCRdb and include only in-frame sequences with V and J called. Some clones fail to appear in such tables; in the studies checked, an unresolved V gene covers under half of the shortfall, and the cause of the remainder is unknown. V and J calls plus clone size are reproduced from that table; the DNA served to infer D and trimming. Here the sample has about 15,000 clones; around 50% occur a single time. Approximately 3.3% of the sample comes from the top ten.

The time point label corresponds to: blood sample drawn before combined kidney and bone marrow transplant. For bulk CFSE mixed lymphocyte reactions, CFSE-labeled recipient PBMCs were cocultured for about 6 days with irradiated donor PBMCs and were then stained for CD3/CD4/CD8 and FACS-sorted. The patients were a few recipients of combined kidney and bone marrow transplants from the ITN036ST trial, and samples were available only from these trial subjects. Healthy control blood was separated into PBMCs by Ficoll density gradient and cryopreserved, and patient PBMCs were collected both before and after transplant.

The source material was CD4+ T cells from blood cultured with allogeneic cells, sampled before the transplant. The TCR was taken from a human patient who received a combined kidney and bone marrow transplant. Rearrangement joined TRBV11-1 to TRBJ1-6, and the D gene may be TRBD1, 5 bases matching. The DNA is TGTGCCAGCAGGAACAGGAACTATAATTCCCCCCTCCACTTT. It translates as CASRNRNYNSPLHF.